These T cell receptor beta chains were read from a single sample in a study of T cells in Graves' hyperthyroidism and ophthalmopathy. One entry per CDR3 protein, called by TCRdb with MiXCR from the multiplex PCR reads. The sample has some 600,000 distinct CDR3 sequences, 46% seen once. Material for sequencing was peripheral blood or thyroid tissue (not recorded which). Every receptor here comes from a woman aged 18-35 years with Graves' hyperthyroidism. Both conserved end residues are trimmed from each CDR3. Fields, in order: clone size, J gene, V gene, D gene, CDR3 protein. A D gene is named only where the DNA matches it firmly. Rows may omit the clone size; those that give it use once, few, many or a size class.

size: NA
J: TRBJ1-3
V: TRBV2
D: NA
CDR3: ASALDASSGNTIY

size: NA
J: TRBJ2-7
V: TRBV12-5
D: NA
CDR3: ASSFRGHGYEQY

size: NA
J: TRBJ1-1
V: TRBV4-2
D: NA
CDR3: ASSQEQGRHTEAF

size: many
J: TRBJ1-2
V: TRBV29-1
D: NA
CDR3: SVERSARDYGYT

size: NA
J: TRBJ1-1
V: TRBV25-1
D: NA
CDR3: AWWGIKSGGSTEAF

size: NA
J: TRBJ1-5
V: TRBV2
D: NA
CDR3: ASSRQALGGSNQPQH

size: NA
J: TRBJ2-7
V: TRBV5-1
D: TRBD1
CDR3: ASSLQGDSHEQY

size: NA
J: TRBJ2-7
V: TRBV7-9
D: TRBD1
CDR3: ASSILDRGDYEQY

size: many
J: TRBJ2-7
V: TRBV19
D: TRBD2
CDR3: ASSPRGDSYEQY

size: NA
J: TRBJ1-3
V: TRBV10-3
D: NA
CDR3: ASSLEHQDLGFDTIY

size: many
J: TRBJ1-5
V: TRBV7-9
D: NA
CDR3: ASSLVADGPQH

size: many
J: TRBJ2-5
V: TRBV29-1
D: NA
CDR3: SVARVAQETQY

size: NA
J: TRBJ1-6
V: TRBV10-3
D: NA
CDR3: AISELLASSYNSPLH

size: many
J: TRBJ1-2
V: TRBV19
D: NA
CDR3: ASSISSGVGWYT

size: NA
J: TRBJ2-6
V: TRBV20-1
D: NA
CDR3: SAAAVPGANVLT

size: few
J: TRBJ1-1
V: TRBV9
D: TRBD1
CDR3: ASSGPGQGVTEAF

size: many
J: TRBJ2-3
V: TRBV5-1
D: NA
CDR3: ASSLADTQY

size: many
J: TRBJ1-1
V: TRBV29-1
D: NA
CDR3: SVGRGNTEAF